The T cell receptor beta chain under discussion was sequenced for a study of T cell responses to AZD1222 COVID-19 vaccine. TCRdb keeps only in-frame clones here, not all; method: immunoSEQ multiplex PCR. The sample includes 100,000 to 150,000 clones, roughly 93% of them seen just once. V was pared by 1 base and J by 2 bases, with 14 bases between. CDR1 is SEHNR, CDR2 FQNEAQ, per germline (reference sequence). The CDR3 has 16 amino acids. The sample holds one count of this clone. The rearrangement joins TRBV7-9 to TRBJ1-1; possibly TRBD1 for D (5 bases). The TCR originated in an adult in good health. The source was peripheral blood, collected on day 0 of AZD1222 vaccination. DNA for the CDR3: TGTGCCAGCAGCTTAGTGGGTAAGGGGAGAAACACTGAAGCTTTCTTT. It translates to CASSLVGKGRNTEAFF.